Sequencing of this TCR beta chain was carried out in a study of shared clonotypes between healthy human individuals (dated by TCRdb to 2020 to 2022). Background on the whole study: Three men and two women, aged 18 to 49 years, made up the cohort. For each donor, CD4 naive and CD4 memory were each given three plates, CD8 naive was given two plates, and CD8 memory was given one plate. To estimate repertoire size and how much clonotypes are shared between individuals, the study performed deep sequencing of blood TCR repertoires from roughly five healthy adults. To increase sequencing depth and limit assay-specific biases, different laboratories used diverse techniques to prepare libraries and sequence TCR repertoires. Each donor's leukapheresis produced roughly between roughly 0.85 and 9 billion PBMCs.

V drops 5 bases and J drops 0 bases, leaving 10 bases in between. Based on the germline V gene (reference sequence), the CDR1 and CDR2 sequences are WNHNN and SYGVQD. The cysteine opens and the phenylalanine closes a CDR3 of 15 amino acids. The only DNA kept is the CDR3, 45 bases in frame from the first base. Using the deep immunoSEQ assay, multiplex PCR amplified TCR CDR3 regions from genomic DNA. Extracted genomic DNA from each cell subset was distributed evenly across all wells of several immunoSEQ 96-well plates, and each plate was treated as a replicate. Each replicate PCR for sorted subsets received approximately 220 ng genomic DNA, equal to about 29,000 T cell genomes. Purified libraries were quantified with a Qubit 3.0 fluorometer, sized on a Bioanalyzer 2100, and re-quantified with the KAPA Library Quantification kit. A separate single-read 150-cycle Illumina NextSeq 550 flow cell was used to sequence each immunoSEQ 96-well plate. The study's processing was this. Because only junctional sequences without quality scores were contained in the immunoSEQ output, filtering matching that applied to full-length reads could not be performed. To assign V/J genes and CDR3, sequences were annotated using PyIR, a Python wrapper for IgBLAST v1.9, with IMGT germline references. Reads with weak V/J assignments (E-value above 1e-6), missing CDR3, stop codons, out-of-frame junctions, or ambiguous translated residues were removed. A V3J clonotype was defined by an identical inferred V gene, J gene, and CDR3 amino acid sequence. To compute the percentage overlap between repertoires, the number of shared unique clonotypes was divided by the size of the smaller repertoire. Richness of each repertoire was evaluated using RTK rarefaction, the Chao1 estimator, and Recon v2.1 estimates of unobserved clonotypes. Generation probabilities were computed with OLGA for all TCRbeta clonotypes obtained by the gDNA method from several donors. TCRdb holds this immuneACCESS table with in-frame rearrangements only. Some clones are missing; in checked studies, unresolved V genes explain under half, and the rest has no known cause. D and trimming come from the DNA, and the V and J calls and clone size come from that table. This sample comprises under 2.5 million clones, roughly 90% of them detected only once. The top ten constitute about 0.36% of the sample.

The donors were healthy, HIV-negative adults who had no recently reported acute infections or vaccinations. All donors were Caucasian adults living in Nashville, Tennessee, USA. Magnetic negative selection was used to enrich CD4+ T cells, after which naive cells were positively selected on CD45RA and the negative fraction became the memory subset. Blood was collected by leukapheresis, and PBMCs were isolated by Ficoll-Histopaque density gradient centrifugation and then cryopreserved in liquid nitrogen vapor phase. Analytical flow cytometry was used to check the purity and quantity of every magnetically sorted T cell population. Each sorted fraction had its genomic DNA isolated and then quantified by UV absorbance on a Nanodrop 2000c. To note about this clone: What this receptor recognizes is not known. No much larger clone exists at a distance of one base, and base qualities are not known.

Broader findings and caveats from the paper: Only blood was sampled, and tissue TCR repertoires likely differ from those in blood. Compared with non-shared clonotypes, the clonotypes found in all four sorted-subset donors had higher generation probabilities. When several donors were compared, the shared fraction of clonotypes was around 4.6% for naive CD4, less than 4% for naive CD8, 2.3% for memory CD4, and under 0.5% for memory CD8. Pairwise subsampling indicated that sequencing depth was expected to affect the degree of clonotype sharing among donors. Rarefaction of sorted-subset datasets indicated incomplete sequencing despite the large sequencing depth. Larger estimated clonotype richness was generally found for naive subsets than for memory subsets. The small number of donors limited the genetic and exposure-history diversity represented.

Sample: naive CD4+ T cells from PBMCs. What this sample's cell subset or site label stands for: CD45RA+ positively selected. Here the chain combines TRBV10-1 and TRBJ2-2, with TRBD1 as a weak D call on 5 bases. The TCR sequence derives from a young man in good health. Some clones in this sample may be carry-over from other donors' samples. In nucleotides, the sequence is TGCGCCAGCAGTAAAGGGGCAGCGAACACCGGGGAGCTGTTTTTT. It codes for CASSKGAANTGELFF.